This T cell receptor (beta chain) was retrieved from a study of CD8+CD57+ T cells in acquired aplastic anemia. Study-wide context: Mean DNA quantity obtained from sorted CD4+ and CD8+ cells was around 3.2 ug.

By flow cytometry, patients selected for sequencing had shown an expansion of CD8+CD57+ cells. Blood sampling was performed on the patients, and none of them had received therapy by then. V lost 6 bases to trimming and J lost 0 bases, with 12 bases between them. Germline lookup yields CDR1 SNHLY and CDR2 FYNNEI. The CDR3 spans 15 residues. General study points: Between the patient and control groups, CD8+ Simpson's diversity did not differ significantly. Patients had twenty-nine CD8+ CDR3 sequences in common with controls (the shared set).

This clonotype was detected many times. The antigen is undetermined. The template used for profiling TCR beta VDJ and CDR3 was genomic DNA. TCRdb re-analysed the reads in MiXCR, keeping a single row per CDR3 protein. The sample consists of 260,000 or so distinct CDR3 sequences, around half of them appearing once. Sequenced sample: sorted CD4+, CD8+, or CD8+CD57+ T cells (not recorded which) from PBMCs. The receptor was derived from a human donor with aplastic anemia. The chain is built from TRBV2 and TRBJ2-1; tentatively, D is TRBD2 (5 bases). This chain's CDR3 is CASRVSGDSYNEQFF. The CDR3 coding sequence is TGTGCCAGCAGGGTAAGCGGAGACTCCTACAATGAGCAGTTCTTC.